This passage covers 3 T cell receptor beta chains from one sample sequenced in a study of T cells after posttransplantation cyclophosphamide. Sequencing was performed with immunoSEQ multiplex PCR; in TCRdb, only in-frame clones are kept and a portion is missing. Altogether about 40,000 clones were found in the sample, and no singletons occur. The sequenced material came from PBMCs. Receptors originate from a woman aged 45-65 years in good health and a related stem cell transplant donor.

This clone came up many times. The chain has TRBV27 and TRBJ2-2, with 11 bases lining up with TRBD2. J gave up 2 bases and V 5 bases, and 19 bases lay outside the gene matches. Germline V gene data show CDR1 as MNHEY and CDR2 as SMNVEV (reference sequence). This CDR3 is built from 21 residues. The CDR3, as DNA: TGTGCCAGCAGTCCGTCCCCCGTGAGGGCTAGCGGGGGGTACAACACCGGGGAGCTGTTTTTT. Translation gives CASSPSPVRASGGYNTGELFF.

The chain is built from TRBV25-1 and TRBJ1-2; 7 nucleotides agree with TRBD1. The germline CDR1 and CDR2 sequences are MGHDK and SYGVNS. This CDR3 is 15 amino acids long. Trimming cost V 1 base and J 7 bases; bases outside gene matches: 9. The CDR3 DNA follows: TGTGCCAGCAGTGAATTAGGGGGCGGGCGGGGTGGCTACACCTTC. Amino acids: CASSELGGGRGGYTF.

In this sample, this clone turned up many times. V is TRBV7-8 and J is TRBJ1-1, with D perhaps matching TRBD1 (6 bases). Trimming left V 5 bases short and J 1 base short, with 14 bases between. This CDR3 region has 15 residues. Germline-derived CDR1 and CDR2 are SGHVS and FQNEAQ. The CDR3 DNA reads TGTGCCAGCAGCCTCCGTGGGGGCCAGAACACTGAAGCTTTCTTT. This translates into CASSLRGGQNTEAFF.